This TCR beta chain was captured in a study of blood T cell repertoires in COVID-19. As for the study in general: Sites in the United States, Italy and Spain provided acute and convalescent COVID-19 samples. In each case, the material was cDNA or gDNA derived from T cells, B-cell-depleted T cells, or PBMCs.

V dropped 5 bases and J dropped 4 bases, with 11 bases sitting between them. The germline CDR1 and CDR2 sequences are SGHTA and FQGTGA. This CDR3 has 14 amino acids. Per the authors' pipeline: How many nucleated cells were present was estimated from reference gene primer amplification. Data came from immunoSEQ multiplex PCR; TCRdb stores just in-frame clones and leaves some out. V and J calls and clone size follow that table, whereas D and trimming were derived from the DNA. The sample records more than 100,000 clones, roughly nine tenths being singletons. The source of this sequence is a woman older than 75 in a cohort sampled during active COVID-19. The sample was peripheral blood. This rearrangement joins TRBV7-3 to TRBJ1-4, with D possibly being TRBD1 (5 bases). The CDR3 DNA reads TGTGCCAGCAGCCCGACAGCACGTAATGAAAAACTGTTTTTT. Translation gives CASSPTARNEKLFF.